The 2 T cell receptor beta chains below were found in one sample sequenced in a study of long-term antiretroviral therapy in people with HIV. At the survey level, the v3.0 immunoSEQ assay was run. The protocol was immunoSEQ multiplex PCR, while the TCRdb copy is restricted to in-frame clones and leaves out a portion. The sample records 15,000 to 20,000 clones, around 74% being singletons. This material consisted of unsorted PBMCs, taken roughly 2.5 years before starting antiretroviral therapy. These receptors were collected from a woman in her forties or fifties with HIV.

The rearrangement joins TRBV27 to TRBJ1-6; D call uncertain. The CDR3 consists of 17 residues. Germline values: CDR1 MNHEY, CDR2 SMNVEV (reference sequence). Trimming shortened V by 4 bases and J by 0 bases, and 13 bases separated the two germline ends. In DNA form, the CDR3 reads TGTGCCAGCAGTTCCCTAAGGACCCGCTCCTATAATTCACCCCTCCACTTT. Protein: CASSSLRTRSYNSPLHF.

This clone was seen a few times. The genes are TRBV7-9 and TRBJ1-6; TRBD1 matches 7 bases. The V and J ends lost 3 bases and 7 bases, in that order; junction bases with no gene match: 6. The CDR3 consists of 15 residues. Germline-derived CDR1 and CDR2 are SEHNR and FQNEAQ (reference sequence). Here the CDR3 DNA reads TGTGCCAGCAGCTTCCGGGACAGAGACAATTCACCCCTCCACTTT. This codes for CASSFRDRDNSPLHF.